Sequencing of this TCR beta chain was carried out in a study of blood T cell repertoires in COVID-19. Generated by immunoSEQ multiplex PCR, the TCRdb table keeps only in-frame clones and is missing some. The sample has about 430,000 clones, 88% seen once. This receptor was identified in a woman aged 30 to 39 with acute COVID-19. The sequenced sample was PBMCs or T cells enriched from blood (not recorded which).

The CDR3 sequence: CASRLGASGTYEQYF. CDR3 sequence (DNA): TGTGCCAGCAGACTCGGGGCTAGCGGAACCTACGAGCAGTACTTC. This chain links TRBV6-5 with TRBJ2-7; 7 bases are shared with TRBD2. This CDR3 has 15 residues. V lost 6 bases, J lost 2 bases, and 10 bases stayed unmatched. Germline V gene sequence: CDR1 MNHEY, CDR2 SVGAGI.